This TCR beta chain was recovered during a study of human T cells and chemical hapten exposure. CDR3 length: 13 residues. The V and J ends lost 7 bases and 2 bases respectively, with 11 bases between them. Germline-derived CDR1 and CDR2 are SGDLS and YYNGEE. Time point given: patch test 3, about 24 weeks after DPC sensitization. Regarding treatment: therapeutic diphenylcyclopropenone sensitization with weekly scalp DPC. TCRdb re-derived calls from the RACE reads in MiXCR, one entry per CDR3 protein. The sample contains 25,000 to 35,000 distinct CDR3 sequences, almost 6% of which appear only once. This clonotype was observed at least ten times. Its specificity is not known. Study outcomes and limitations: Sensitization with DPC brought no change to TCRs above 1 in 1000 in frequency.

V gene TRBV9 combines with J gene TRBJ2-3; maybe TRBD1 (6 bases). The receptor was isolated from a man aged 30-40 years with alopecia areata. Some clones in this sample may be carry-over from other donors' samples. The input for sequencing was whole blood, taken in connection with sensitization to the hapten diphenylcyclopropenone (DPC). The CDR3 DNA follows: TGTGCCAGCGGTGGGGGCCACACAGATACGCAGTATTTT. As protein: CASGGGHTDTQYF.